Listed here are 15 T cell receptor beta chains from one sample, sequenced in a study of CD8+ T cells in alopecia areata. TCR sequencing used cDNA made by reverse transcription of extracted RNA. Here immunoSEQ multiplex PCR was the method, and the copy in TCRdb shows in-frame clones only, minus some. Recorded here are around 110,000 clones, with no singletons, and the ten leading clones hold around 20%. Sequenced: lesional skin. All receptors derive from a C3H/HeJ mouse with alopecia areata. Strain haplotype at MHC: H2-k.

This clone was counted only a few times. Genes here carry mouse names. From the germline J gene comes the end of the CDR3, since the read stops 4 residues before it. The chain has TRBV19 and TRBJ2-7; 8 bases fit TRBD2. Germline assignment: CDR1 FNHDT and CDR2 SITEND (reference sequence). V dropped 4 bases and J dropped 1; count of bases not matched to a gene: 4. The CDR3 has 14 residues. CDR3 region: CASSGWGVSYEQYF. Partial CDR3 DNA: TGTGCCAGCAGTGGCTGGGGGGTTTCCTAT.

Details on this clone: Gene names are the mouse ones. From the germline J gene comes the end of the CDR3, since the read stops 4 residues before it. V and J are TRBV19 and TRBJ2-1; TRBD2 matches at 8 bases. The V and J ends lost 4 bases and 4 bases, in that order; junction bases with no gene match: 7. The germline V gene has CDR1 FNHDT and CDR2 SITEND (reference sequence). The CDR3 loop spans 15 amino acids. The covered CDR3 bases are TGTGCCAGCAGTTCCCCGGGACTGGCGTATGCT. Its protein product is CASSSPGLAYA. The full CDR3 protein is CASSSPGLAYAEQFF.

This clone was seen a handful of times. Genes here carry mouse names. The read halts 4 residues ahead of the CDR3 end, with the missing end drawn from the germline J gene. The chain employs TRBV13-2 and TRBJ2-1; tentatively, D is TRBD1 (6 bases). CDR1 and CDR2 from the germline V gene are NNHNN and SYGAGS (reference sequence). The CDR3 is 15 amino acids. This CDR3 is CASGDAHREGAEQFF. The CDR3 DNA, read in part, is TGTGCCAGCGGTGATGCGCACAGGGAAGGGGCT.

This clone was detected only a few times. All gene names here are mouse names. The CDR3 extends 4 residues past the end of the read, so its final part is completed from the germline J gene. J is TRBJ2-3 and V is TRBV14; 7 bases agree with TRBD1. Germline V gives CDR1 SGHDT, CDR2 FRDEAV. This CDR3 has 15 amino acids. The junction had 3 bases not matched to a gene; V was cut back by 2 bases and J by 0 bases. This CDR3 is CASSLTGVSAETLYF. The CDR3 DNA, read in part, is TGTGCCAGCAGTTTAACAGGGGTTAGTGCAGAA.

A few counts support this clone. Genes and germline come from the mouse. The read finishes 4 residues shy of the CDR3 end, and the germline J gene is used to complete it. The chain combines TRBV19 with TRBJ2-4; perhaps TRBD2 as D (6 bases). The length of the CDR3 is 13 residues. CDR1 FNHDT and CDR2 SITEND come from the germline V gene (reference sequence). Trimming cost V 4 bases and J 2 bases, with 8 bases left between them. The sequenced part of the CDR3 DNA is TGTGCCAGCAGTGGGACTTTTCAAAAC. The encoded protein is CASSGTFQN. The whole CDR3 protein reads CASSGTFQNTLYF.

This clone was recorded a few times. Each gene name is a mouse one. The read is 4 residues too short to cover the CDR3 end, so that end is filled in from the germline J gene. V and J are TRBV1 and TRBJ2-1, with TRBD1 as a possible D gene (6 bases). There are 14 residues in the CDR3. V gave up 4 bases and J gave up 4 bases, with 11 bases separating them. Germline V gene sequence: CDR1 NSQYPW, CDR2 LRSPGD (reference sequence). CDR3 DNA, as far as it was read: TGCACCTGCAGTGGATGGGACAAATATGCT. Its translation: CTCSGWDKYA. The CDR3 in full is CTCSGWDKYAEQFF.

This clone showed up just a few times. Gene names are mouse gene names. The CDR3 is cut off 4 residues early in the read; its end comes from the germline J gene. The V call is TRBV13-1, the J call TRBJ2-7; D call uncertain. This CDR3 has 11 residues. CDR1 is NSHNY, CDR2 SYGAGN, per germline. The CDR3 is CASSPSYEQYF. The sequenced CDR3 bases are TGTGCCAGCAGTCCTTCTTAT.

To note about this clone: Gene and germline names: mouse. The DNA ends 4 residues before the CDR3 does, and the rest of the CDR3 is filled in from the germline J gene. The rearrangement links TRBV13-3 to TRBJ2-3; 11 bases align to TRBD2. CDR3 length equals 16 residues. V was clipped by 7 bases and J by 0 bases; unmatched bases: 7. Germline CDR1 is NNHDY and CDR2 is SYVADS. The DNA read from the CDR3 is TGTGCCAGCTCCTCGACTGGGGGGGGTAGTGCAGAA. Its protein product is CASSSTGGGSAE. The entire CDR3 protein is CASSSTGGGSAETLYF.

This clone showed up just a few times. Gene names are the mouse ones. The CDR3 is cut off 4 residues early in the read; its end comes from the germline J gene. This chain uses TRBV13-3 with TRBJ2-1; D uncertain. Trimming pared 1 base from V and 0 bases from J, leaving 11 bases between. The CDR3 runs 16 residues. The V gene's germline CDR1 is NNHDY and CDR2 SYVADS. CDR3 DNA, as far as it was read: TGTGCCAGCAGTGATCAACAAAAAAATAACTATGCT. Residues: CASSDQQKNNYA. The CDR3 as a whole reads CASSDQQKNNYAEQFF.

This clone was seen a few times. The gene symbols are mouse symbols. The read terminates 4 residues ahead of where the CDR3 ends, so the germline J gene completes it. This sequence joins TRBV13-3 and TRBJ2-3; tentative D call: TRBD1 (6 bases). This CDR3 has 15 residues. Between the trimmed V and J ends, which lost 3 bases and 0 bases, there was a span of 11 bases. Germline V CDR1 and CDR2: NNHDY, SYVADS. CDR3 in amino acids: CASSAGQYSAETLYF. The sequenced part of the CDR3 DNA is TGTGCCAGCAGTGCCGGACAGTATAGTGCAGAA.

This clone occurred a few times. All gene names here are mouse names. Read sequence stops 4 residues before the CDR3 end, and the germline J gene provides the missing end. The rearrangement joins TRBV31 to TRBJ2-7; TRBD2 might be the D (6 bases). The CDR3 is 11 amino acids. The V gene's germline CDR1 is GKSSPN and CDR2 SITVG. The CDR3 bases that were read are TGTGCCTGGAGGGGGGGTTAT. Its translation is CAWRGGY. The whole CDR3 region reads CAWRGGYEQYF.

This clone showed up just a few times. The genes are named according to mouse. Coverage ceases 4 residues before the CDR3 finishes, and the germline J gene fills in the end. V gene TRBV13-3 combines with J gene TRBJ2-4; D is possibly TRBD1 (6 bases). The CDR3 is made up of 18 amino acids. Germline-derived CDR1 and CDR2 are NNHDY and SYVADS. V gave up 3 bases and J gave up 1 base, with 21 bases separating them. The CDR3 region is CASSGDAPGERGQNTLYF. The DNA read from the CDR3 is TGTGCCAGCAGTGGTGATGCTCCAGGGGAGAGGGGTCAAAAC.

This clone was counted many times. Gene names and germline refer to mouse. The read stops 4 residues short of the end of the CDR3; the missing end is completed from the germline J gene. The chain is built from TRBV13-3 and TRBJ2-5, with 13 bases identical to TRBD2. CDR3 length: 17 residues. V trimming: 1 base; J trimming: 0 bases; junction bases outside the gene matches: 2. Germline V gene sequence: CDR1 NNHDY, CDR2 SYVADS. The CDR3 region is CASSDRTGGANQDTQYF. Partial CDR3 DNA: TGTGCCAGCAGTGATCGGACTGGGGGGGCGAACCAAGAC.

Note on this clone: The genes are named according to mouse. Coverage ceases 4 residues before the CDR3 finishes, and the germline J gene fills in the end. Other DNA sequences from this sample encode an identical CDR3 as well. The genes are TRBV1 and TRBJ1-4; 7 bases align to TRBD1. This CDR3 has 15 amino acids. V shed 1 base, J shed 5 bases, and the junction held 4 bases outside the gene matches. CDR1 NSQYPW and CDR2 LRSPGD come from the germline V gene (reference sequence). The CDR3 here is CTCSAGGGANERLFF. Partial CDR3 DNA: TGCACCTGCAGTGCAGGAGGGGGCGCGAACGAA. Drawing the rest from reference TRBV1 and TRBJ1-4, the complete variable domain is VTLLEQNPRWRLVPRGQAVNLRCILKNSQYPWMSWYQQDLQKQLQWLFTLRSPGDKEVKSLPGADYLATRVTDTELRLQVANMSQGRTLYCTCSAGGGANERLFFGHGTKLSVL.

About this clone itself: All gene names here are mouse names. The read ends 4 residues shy of where the CDR3 ends; the end is completed using the germline J gene. This chain uses TRBV13-3 with TRBJ1-1; D possibly corresponds to TRBD1 (6 bases). CDR3 length equals 14 residues. V dropped 3 bases and J dropped 4 bases, with 13 bases sitting between them. Germline CDR1 NNHDY, CDR2 SYVADS. The CDR3 here is CASSGPDRPTEVFF. The DNA read from the CDR3 is TGTGCCAGCAGTGGACCTGACAGGCCCACA.